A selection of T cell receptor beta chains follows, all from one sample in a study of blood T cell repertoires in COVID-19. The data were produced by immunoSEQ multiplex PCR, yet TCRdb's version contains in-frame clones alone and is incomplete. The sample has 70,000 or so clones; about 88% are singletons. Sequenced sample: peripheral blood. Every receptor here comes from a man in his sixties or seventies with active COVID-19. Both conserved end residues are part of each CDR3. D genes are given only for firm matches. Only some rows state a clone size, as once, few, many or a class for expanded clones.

TGCGCCAGCAGCCAAGGGGGCGGGAGTAACTACGAGCAGTACTTC	CASSQGGGSNYEQYF	.	TRBD2	TRBV4-1	TRBJ2-7
TGCGCCAGCAGCCAGTTAGGAGGCCCCCTATTT	CASSQLGGPLF	.	.	TRBV4-1	TRBJ1-1
TGTGCCTGGAGAAAGCGACAGGCTGGAGAGACCCAGTACTTC	CAWRKRQAGETQYF	few	.	TRBV30	TRBJ2-5
TGCGCCAGCAGCCAAGGACAGGGCAGGAACACTGAAGCTTTCTTT	CASSQGQGRNTEAFF	.	TRBD1	TRBV4-1	TRBJ1-1
TGTGCCAGTAGTAATTCCCCAGCGGAGACCCAGTACTTC	CASSNSPAETQYF	.	.	TRBV19	TRBJ2-5
TGTGCCAGCAGCTTCCAGCGGCAAGAGACCCAGTACTTC	CASSFQRQETQYF	.	.	TRBV7-2	TRBJ2-5
TGTGCCAGCAGCTCCGGAGGACAGGGGGCCTCCTACAATGAGCAGTTCTTC	CASSSGGQGASYNEQFF	.	TRBD1	TRBV7-2	TRBJ2-1
TGTGCCAGCAGCCCCACCCGTGCGGGAAGGGGCGAGCAGTACTTC	CASSPTRAGRGEQYF	.	.	TRBV7-2	TRBJ2-7
TGCGCCAGCAGCCCCAACAACAGGAACTACGAGCAGTACTTC	CASSPNNRNYEQYF	.	.	TRBV5-1	TRBJ2-7
TGTGCCACCAGTGACCGGGACAGCCCCGACACAGATACGCAGTATTTT	CATSDRDSPDTDTQYF	.	TRBD1	TRBV24-1	TRBJ2-3
TGTGCCAGCAGCTTGGCGGGGGGCACCGGGGAGCTGTTTTTT	CASSLAGGTGELFF	.	TRBD2	TRBV7-8	TRBJ2-2
TGTGCCAGCAGCGTAGGAGTGACGGGGACCTACGAGCAGTACTTC	CASSVGVTGTYEQYF	.	.	TRBV9	TRBJ2-7
TGCGCCAGCAGCCAAGATAGTCTTAGCAATCAGCCCCAGCATTTT	CASSQDSLSNQPQHF	once	.	TRBV4-3	TRBJ1-5
TGCGCCAGCAGCCAAGGAGGGTTCCTGTACTTC	CASSQGGFLYF	few	.	TRBV4-1	TRBJ2-7
TGCAGCGTTGGAACGGGGAACAACAATCAGCCCCAGCATTTT	CSVGTGNNNQPQHF	.	.	TRBV29-1	TRBJ1-5
TGTGCCAGCTGGCTAGCGGGAAGAAGCGAGACCCAGTACTTC	CASWLAGRSETQYF	.	TRBD2	TRBV3-1/TRBV3-2	TRBJ2-5
TGTGCCAGCGGGGGGGCAAGGCGAGCTTTCTTT	CASGGARRAFF	.	.	TRBV9	TRBJ1-1
TGTGCCAGTAGTACCCTAGGACTAGCGGGAGGGGAGACCCAGTACTTC	CASSTLGLAGGETQYF	.	TRBD2	TRBV19	TRBJ2-5
TGTGCCACCAGTGACCCCCGACCGGGGGAAAAGACCCAGTACTTC	CATSDPRPGEKTQYF	.	.	TRBV24-1	TRBJ2-5
TGTGCCAGCAACATAGCGGGAGTAGAGACCCAGTACTTC	CASNIAGVETQYF	.	TRBD2	TRBV13	TRBJ2-5
TGCGCCAGCAGCCGGGGGGGAGCCTCTGGAAACACCATATATTTT	CASSRGGASGNTIYF	.	.	TRBV5-1	TRBJ1-3
TGTGCCAGCAGCGCCCCTATGGGCGCATGGTATTTT	CASSAPMGAWYF	.	.	TRBV7-3	TRBJ2-3
TGTGCCAGCAGCCAAGATCGGGGGGCGGGTGGCTACACCTTC	CASSQDRGAGGYTF	.	.	TRBV3-1/TRBV3-2	TRBJ1-2
TGTGCCAGCAGCACCGGGACAGGGGCTAACTATGGCTACACCTTC	CASSTGTGANYGYTF	.	TRBD1	TRBV7-6	TRBJ1-2
TGCAGCGTCGGGGGGCAGTCGAACACTGAAGCTTTCTTT	CSVGGQSNTEAFF	.	.	TRBV29-1	TRBJ1-1
TGCGCCAGCAGCGGGGAGGCCTACGAGCAGTACTTC	CASSGEAYEQYF	.	.	TRBV5-1	TRBJ2-7
TGTGCCACCAGTGATTTCTCCCTAGGTGGGAATGAGCAGTTCTTC	CATSDFSLGGNEQFF	once	.	TRBV24-1	TRBJ2-1
TGTGCCAGTAGTACCGGGACTAGCGGGAGGGGTGAGCAGTTCTTC	CASSTGTSGRGEQFF	once	TRBD2	TRBV19	TRBJ2-1
TGCGCCAGCACCCCGGGTGGGGGGGGGACCTACAATGAGCAGTTCTTC	CASTPGGGGTYNEQFF	.	TRBD2	TRBV5-1	TRBJ2-1
TGTGCCAGCACCGAAGGGGGGGAGCAGTTCTACGAGCAGTACTTC	CASTEGGEQFYEQYF	.	.	TRBV5-6	TRBJ2-7
TGTGCCATCCCAAACCGGGACAGAGCCGATGAAAAACTGTTTTTT	CAIPNRDRADEKLFF	.	TRBD1	TRBV2	TRBJ1-4
TGTGCCAGCAGCCCCGGGGGGGGCGAGCAGTACTTC	CASSPGGGEQYF	.	TRBD2	TRBV6-6	TRBJ2-7
TGTGCCAGCTCACCAGGACTAGCGGGAGGTCGCGAGCAGTACTTC	CASSPGLAGGREQYF	.	TRBD2	TRBV18	TRBJ2-7
TGTGCCAGCAGCCATGCCCTAGCGGGGGGTGCGGATACGCAGTATTTT	CASSHALAGGADTQYF	.	TRBD2	TRBV14	TRBJ2-3
TGTGCCAGCAGTTACTCTCGGTTTGGGAGGACCGGGGAGCTGTTTTTT	CASSYSRFGRTGELFF	.	.	TRBV6-5	TRBJ2-2
TGTGCCAGCAGCTTATGGGGGGGAACTAGCACAGATACGCAGTATTTT	CASSLWGGTSTDTQYF	.	TRBD2	TRBV7-3	TRBJ2-3
TGTGCCAGCAGCTTGCGACAGAACACCGGGGAGCTGTTTTTT	CASSLRQNTGELFF	.	.	TRBV5-4	TRBJ2-2
TGTGCCAGCAGTTTCGCGGGCTTGGGCTTGTTCTTC	CASSFAGLGLFF	.	.	TRBV12-3/TRBV12-4	TRBJ2-1
TGCGCCAGCAGCCCCCATGGGGGGGACAATCAGCCCCAGCATTTT	CASSPHGGDNQPQHF	few	.	TRBV4-3	TRBJ1-5
TGTGCCAGCAGCCGTAGCGGGAGCTACGAGCAGTACTTC	CASSRSGSYEQYF	.	TRBD2	TRBV11-3	TRBJ2-7
TGTGCCAGCAGCTTAGGGTCTAGCGGGAGGCCAGATACGCAGTATTTT	CASSLGSSGRPDTQYF	once	TRBD2	TRBV7-6	TRBJ2-3
TGTGCCTGGAGTTTCGGGATTGGGGCTGAAGCTTTCTTT	CAWSFGIGAEAFF	.	.	TRBV30	TRBJ1-1
TGTGCCAGCAGTTCCTTACCGAGGACAGGGGGCTACGAGCAGTACTTC	CASSSLPRTGGYEQYF	.	TRBD1	TRBV6-5	TRBJ2-7
TGTGCCAGCAGGCTAGTTGCAACTAATGAAAAACTGTTTTTT	CASRLVATNEKLFF	.	.	TRBV27	TRBJ1-4
TGTGCCAGCAGCCCCGGGTTGCGGGGGTCCAATGAGCAGTTCTTC	CASSPGLRGSNEQFF	.	TRBD2	TRBV7-2	TRBJ2-1
TGTGCCAGCAGCTTGGACCCGGGACTAGCGGAATCCCTCAGGAACGAGCAGTACTTC	CASSLDPGLAESLRNEQYF	.	TRBD2	TRBV5-8	TRBJ2-7
TGTGCCAGCTCACCCTCGCGGACAGGGGGCTCGGGAGATACGCAGTATTTT	CASSPSRTGGSGDTQYF	.	TRBD1	TRBV18	TRBJ2-3
TGCAGTGCCCCGGCGGGGCCGGGCACCTTC	CSAPAGPGTF	.	.	TRBV20-1	TRBJ1-2
TGTGCCAGCAGCTTAGGCGGGACGAACACCGGGGAGCTGTTTTTT	CASSLGGTNTGELFF	once	.	TRBV7-2	TRBJ2-2
TGTGCCAGCAGCCGAATACCCGGGACAGCTAATTCACCCCTCCACTTT	CASSRIPGTANSPLHF	.	TRBD1	TRBV14	TRBJ1-6
TGTGCCAGCAGCTTTAAGGGACTAGCGGGGGGGAGCTCCTACAATGAGCAGTTCTTC	CASSFKGLAGGSSYNEQFF	once	TRBD2	TRBV11-3	TRBJ2-1
TGTGCCAGCAGCCCGGCCTACGAGCAGTACTTC	CASSPAYEQYF	.	.	TRBV12-3/TRBV12-4	TRBJ2-7
TGTGCCAGCAGTCTTCCGGGACAGGGCAGTGGGGAGCTGTTTTTT	CASSLPGQGSGELFF	.	TRBD1	TRBV28	TRBJ2-2
TGTGCCAGCAGCCCCTCAGAGGGGGCCACCGGGGAGCTGTTTTTT	CASSPSEGATGELFF	once	TRBD1	TRBV9	TRBJ2-2
TGTGCCATCAGTGAGTCGTTACAGGGGGGGGAGACCCAGTACTTC	CAISESLQGGETQYF	.	.	TRBV10-3	TRBJ2-5
TGTGCCAGCAGCTTAGAGGGGACAGGCGGTTGGACAGATACGCAGTATTTT	CASSLEGTGGWTDTQYF	.	TRBD1	TRBV7-9	TRBJ2-3
TGTGCCAGCAGTTACTCGGGTAGCGGGAGCCCACATGAGCAGTTCTTC	CASSYSGSGSPHEQFF	.	TRBD2	TRBV6-2/TRBV6-3	TRBJ2-1
TGTGCCAGCAGCCAACCTTTGGGGGGTAATGAAAAACTGTTTTTT	CASSQPLGGNEKLFF	.	.	TRBV14	TRBJ1-4
TGTGCCAGCCTCTCAGGGGGCTGGTCTGGAAACACCATATATTTT	CASLSGGWSGNTIYF	.	TRBD1	TRBV6-5	TRBJ1-3
TGTGCCAGCAGTGAAGTCAGGGGACAGGCGAACACCGGGGAGCTGTTTTTT	CASSEVRGQANTGELFF	few	TRBD1	TRBV2	TRBJ2-2